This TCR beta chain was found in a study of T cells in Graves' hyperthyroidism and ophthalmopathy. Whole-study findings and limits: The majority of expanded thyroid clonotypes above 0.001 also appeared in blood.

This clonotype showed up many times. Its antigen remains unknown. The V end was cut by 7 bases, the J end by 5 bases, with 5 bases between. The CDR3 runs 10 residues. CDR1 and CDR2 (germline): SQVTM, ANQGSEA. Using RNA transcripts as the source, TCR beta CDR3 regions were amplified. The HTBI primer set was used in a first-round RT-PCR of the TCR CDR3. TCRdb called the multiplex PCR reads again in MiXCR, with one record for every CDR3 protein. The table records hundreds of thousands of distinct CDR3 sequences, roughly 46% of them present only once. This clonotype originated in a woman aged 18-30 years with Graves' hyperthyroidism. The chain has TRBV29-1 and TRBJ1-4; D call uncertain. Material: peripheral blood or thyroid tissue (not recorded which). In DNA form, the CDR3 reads TGCAGCGGACTGAATGAAAAACTGTTTTTT. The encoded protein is CSGLNEKLFF.